The present T cell receptor (beta chain) was sequenced within a study of shared clonotypes between healthy human individuals. This clone was observed once. Repertoires were generated with immunoSEQ multiplex PCR, while TCRdb's copy carries only in-frame clones and drops some. The data hold 2 million to 2.5 million clones, with 85% to 95% observed a single time. CD45RO-negative CD8 cells positively selected for CCR7 made up the naive population, which excluded terminally differentiated effector memory CD45RA+ cells. With 6 bases removed from V and 0 bases from J, the gap between germline ends came to 9 bases. The CDR3 has 14 residues. Germline assignment: CDR1 MNHEY and CDR2 SVGAGI.

The sequencing sample was made of naive CD8+ T cells from PBMCs. This receptor was obtained from a man in his late teens or twenties in good health. Some clones in this sample may be carry-over from other donors' samples. This chain connects TRBV6-5 to TRBJ2-1; D ambiguous. The CDR3 loop is CASRNLVSYNEQFF. The CDR3 nucleotides are TGTGCCAGCAGGAATCTTGTCTCCTACAATGAGCAGTTCTTC.